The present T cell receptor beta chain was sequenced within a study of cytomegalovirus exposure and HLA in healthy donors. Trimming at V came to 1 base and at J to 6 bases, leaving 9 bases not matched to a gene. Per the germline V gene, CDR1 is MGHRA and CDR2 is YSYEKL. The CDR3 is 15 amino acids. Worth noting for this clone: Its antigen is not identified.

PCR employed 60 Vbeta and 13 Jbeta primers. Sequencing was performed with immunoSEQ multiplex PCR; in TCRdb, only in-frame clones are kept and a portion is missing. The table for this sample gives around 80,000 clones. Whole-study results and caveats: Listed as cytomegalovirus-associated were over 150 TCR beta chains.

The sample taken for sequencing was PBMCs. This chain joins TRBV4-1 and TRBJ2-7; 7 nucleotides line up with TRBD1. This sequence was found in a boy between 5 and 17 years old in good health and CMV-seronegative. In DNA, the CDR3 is TGCGCCAGCAGCCAAGTTGAGAAGGGGGCGCGCGAGCAGTACTTC. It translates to CASSQVEKGAREQYF.